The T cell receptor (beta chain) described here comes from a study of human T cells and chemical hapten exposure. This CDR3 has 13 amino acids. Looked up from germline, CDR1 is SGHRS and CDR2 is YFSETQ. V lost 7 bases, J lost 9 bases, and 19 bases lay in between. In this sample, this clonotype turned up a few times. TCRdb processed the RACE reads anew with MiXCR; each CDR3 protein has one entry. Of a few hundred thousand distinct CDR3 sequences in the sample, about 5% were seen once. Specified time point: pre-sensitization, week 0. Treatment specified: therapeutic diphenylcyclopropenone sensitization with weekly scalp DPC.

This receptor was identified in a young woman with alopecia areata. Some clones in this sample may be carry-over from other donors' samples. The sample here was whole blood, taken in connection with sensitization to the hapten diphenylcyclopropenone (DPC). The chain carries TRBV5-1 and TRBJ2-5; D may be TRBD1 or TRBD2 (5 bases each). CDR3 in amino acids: CASGSSRDAPQYF. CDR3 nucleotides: TGCGCCAGCGGTTCGAGCCGGGACGCCCCCCAGTACTTC.